This TCR beta chain was recovered during a study of T cell clonotyping in hematopoietic cell transplantation. Whole-study results and caveats: At the given depth, recipient repertoires were over 95% de novo clonotypes.

Turning to this clone: Antigen: not known.

The data were produced by immunoSEQ multiplex PCR, yet TCRdb's version contains in-frame clones alone and is incomplete. The sample lists under 45,000 clones, over 75% occurring once. CDR1 MRHNA and CDR2 SNTAGT come from the germline V gene. With V trimmed by 0 bases and J by 7 bases, 7 bases remained unmatched. CDR3 length: 15 amino acids. The sample consisted of peripheral blood mononuclear cells. This sequence joins TRBV6-4 and TRBJ1-2; TRBD1 matches 8 bases. The origin of this receptor is a woman between 40 and 50 years old in good health. Some clones in this sample may be carry-over from other donors' samples. The CDR3 here is CASSDSRQGIAGYTF. The CDR3 coding sequence is TGTGCCAGCAGTGACTCGAGACAGGGGATTGCTGGCTACACCTTC.